One sample yielded the 30 T cell receptor beta chains listed below, sequenced in a study of T-cell reconstitution after alpha-beta-depleted transplantation in children. Unique molecular identifiers were incorporated when the TCRbeta library was constructed. TCRdb passed the PCR reads through MiXCR, listing each CDR3 protein once. Of fewer than 250,000 distinct CDR3 sequences listed, roughly 8% are singletons. The input for sequencing was PBMCs, mostly from graft donor cells, taken 180 days after TCRalphabeta/CD19-depleted stem cell transplant. Every receptor here comes from a male patient younger than 18 who had a stem cell transplant for acute lymphoblastic leukemia, so the T cells may come from the graft donor.

This clonotype came up many times. The J gene is TRBJ2-1, the V gene TRBV25-1, with 10 positions matching TRBD2. With V trimmed by 4 bases and J by 6 bases, 3 bases remained unmatched. CDR1 and CDR2 from the germline V gene are MGHDK and SYGVNS. The CDR3 is made up of 14 amino acids. The CDR3 reads CASSVLAGVNEQFF. CDR3 nucleotide sequence: TGTGCCAGCAGTGTCCTAGCGGGAGTCAATGAGCAGTTCTTC. The full variable domain, with the rest looked up from reference TRBV25-1 and TRBJ2-1, is EADIYQTPRYLVIGTGKKITLECSQTMGHDKMYWYQQDPGMELHLIHYSYGVNSTEKGDLSSESTVSRIRTEHFPLTLESARPSHTSQYLCASSVLAGVNEQFFGPGTRLTVL.

This clonotype was observed many times. The chain uses TRBV12-5 and TRBJ2-7; D perhaps matches TRBD2 (6 bases). The CDR3 is 16 residues long. Germline CDR1 and CDR2: LGHNT and FRNRAP. V was cut by 3 bases and J by 0 bases, with 15 bases left in between. The DNA for the CDR3 is TGTGCTAGTGGTTTAGGTCTGGCGGGGCGCTCCTACGAGCAGTACTTC. It encodes CASGLGLAGRSYEQYF.

This clonotype appeared many times. The CDR3: CASSLWDREVTDTQYF. For the CDR3, the DNA is TGTGCCAGCAGCCTCTGGGACAGGGAGGTCACAGATACGCAGTATTTT. The chain links TRBV21-1 to TRBJ2-3; the table's TRBD1 call for D was not verified on the DNA. TRBV21-1 is assigned pseudogene status. The CDR3 is 16 residues long.

This clonotype appeared many times. The chain combines TRBV5-1 with TRBJ1-1, with a weak D call TRBD1 (5 bases). This CDR3 region has 17 residues. Per germline, CDR1 SGHRS and CDR2 YFSETQ. V was cut by 4 bases and J by 0 bases, with 19 bases left in between. This CDR3 is CASSVGCGGYLNTEAFF. The CDR3, as DNA: TGCGCCAGCAGCGTGGGTTGCGGGGGTTACTTGAACACTGAAGCTTTCTTT.

In this sample, this clonotype turned up many times. The chain is built from TRBV7-9 and TRBJ2-1, with 13 bases lining up with TRBD2. Germline CDR1 is SEHNR and CDR2 is FQNEAQ (reference sequence). This CDR3 contains 15 residues. Trimming at V came to 5 bases and at J to 8 bases, leaving 6 bases not matched to a gene. The CDR3 loop is CASSLTSGGLDEQFF. The CDR3 DNA is TGTGCCAGCAGCCTGACTAGCGGGGGGCTTGATGAGCAGTTCTTC.

This clonotype has a count of ten or more. The chain carries TRBV20-1 and TRBJ2-4, with D possibly matching TRBD2 (5 bases). Trimming pared 1 base from V and 3 bases from J, leaving 13 bases between. CDR1 and CDR2 (germline): DFQATT, SNEGSKA (reference sequence). The CDR3 totals 15 residues. This CDR3 reads CSARGALSGKNIQYF. The CDR3 nucleotides read TGCAGTGCTAGAGGGGCCTTAAGCGGCAAAAACATTCAGTACTTC.

This clonotype was seen ten or more times. V gene TRBV28 combines with J gene TRBJ2-5; the D call may be TRBD1 or TRBD2 (5 bases each). V lost 5 bases and J lost 3, with 16 bases in between. Per the germline V gene, CDR1 is MDHEN and CDR2 is SYDVKM. This CDR3 has 15 amino acids. As DNA, the CDR3 is TGTGCCAGCAGTCCATTCGGGACCAGAGAAGAGACCCAGTACTTC. Amino acids: CASSPFGTREETQYF.

This clonotype appeared many times. The chain is built from TRBV6-5 and TRBJ2-3; D is ambiguous. The CDR3 consists of 15 residues. Germline V gene sequence: CDR1 MNHEY, CDR2 SVGAGI. Trimming stripped 2 bases from V and 3 bases from J, with 12 bases between. CDR3 sequence (DNA): TGTGCCAGCAGTTACGACCGTACCGTTACAGATACGCAGTATTTT. Translated: CASSYDRTVTDTQYF.

This clonotype was found many times. The chain has TRBV28 and TRBJ2-3; 7 bases map to TRBD2. Unmatched junction bases numbered 7, after V lost 3 bases and J lost 7 bases. CDR1 MDHEN and CDR2 SYDVKM come from the germline V gene. The CDR3 has 14 amino acids. The CDR3 sequence is CASSFGASGNTQYF. In DNA form, the CDR3 reads TGTGCCAGCAGTTTCGGGGCTAGCGGAAATACGCAGTATTTT.

This clonotype has at least ten counts. V gene TRBV6-5 combines with J gene TRBJ2-2; D gene unclear. There are 12 residues in the CDR3. Germline V gene data show CDR1 as MNHEY and CDR2 as SVGAGI. The V end was cut by 6 bases, the J end by 8 bases, with 10 bases between. The CDR3 region is CASSPNEGELFF. The CDR3 DNA reads as TGTGCCAGCAGCCCTAATGAGGGGGAGCTGTTTTTT.

This clonotype was counted ten times or more. The V and J genes are TRBV5-1 and TRBJ1-4; 8 bases line up with TRBD1. CDR3 length: 15 residues. The J segment lost 7 bases and the V segment lost 4 bases, leaving 9 bases of the junction unmatched. Germline loops: CDR1 SGHRS, CDR2 YFSETQ. The CDR3 DNA sequence: TGCGCCAGCAGCCGAATACAGGGGGAGAGTGAAAAACTGTTTTTT. Its protein product is CASSRIQGESEKLFF.

The V call is TRBV10-2, the J call TRBJ2-1; the D is unclear. V was trimmed by 8 bases and J by 0 bases, leaving 5 bases between them. The CDR3 extends over 12 amino acids. From germline, CDR1 is WSHSY and CDR2 SAAADI. For the CDR3, the DNA is TGCGCCAGCTTTAGCTCCTACAATGAGCAGTTCTTC. Protein: CASFSSYNEQFF.

In its sample, this clonotype was seen many times. The chain has TRBV7-6 and TRBJ2-3; D may be TRBD1 (7 bases). Trimming removed 2 bases at V and 5 bases at J, with 14 bases between. CDR3 length equals 15 residues. Germline V lookup: CDR1 SGHVS, CDR2 FNYEAQ. CDR3 region: CASSLWRGRRDTQYF. As DNA, the CDR3 is TGTGCCAGCAGCTTATGGAGGGGGCGGCGAGATACGCAGTATTTT.

This clonotype was recorded many times. This chain uses TRBV6-2 or TRBV6-3 with TRBJ1-6; D unclear. The germline CDR1 and CDR2 sequences are MNHEY and SVGEGT. Trimming pared 3 bases from V and 10 bases from J, leaving 13 bases between. The length of the CDR3 is 14 residues. CDR3 sequence: CASSYQRRVSPLHF. CDR3 in DNA: TGTGCCAGCAGTTATCAACGGAGGGTATCACCCCTCCACTTT.

This clonotype came up many times. This chain links TRBV12-5 with TRBJ2-7; D may be TRBD1 (5 bases). The length of the CDR3 is 12 residues. V was clipped by 2 bases and J by 7 bases, with 9 bases between them. Germline CDR1 reads LGHNT; CDR2 reads FRNRAP. In nucleotides, the CDR3 is TGTGCTAGTGGTTTGCCAGGACAAGAGCAGTACTTC. Its translation is CASGLPGQEQYF.

In this sample, this clonotype turned up many times. The V and J genes are TRBV28 and TRBJ1-2, with 8 bases lining up with TRBD1. Germline trimming cut 2 bases from V and 3 bases from J; bases unmatched to any gene: 2. The CDR3 runs to 14 residues. Germline loops: CDR1 MDHEN, CDR2 SYDVKM. As DNA, the CDR3 is TGTGCCAGCAGTTTAGGACAGGGCGACTATGGCTACACCTTC. It yields the protein CASSLGQGDYGYTF.

This clonotype has just one count. Given a much more abundant clone one base away, this may be a read error. This chain links TRBV12-3 or TRBV12-4 with TRBJ2-3; 11 positions agree with TRBD2. CDR3 size: 17 residues. V dropped 6 bases and J dropped 4; count of bases not matched to a gene: 12. For the CDR3, the DNA is TGTGCCAGCAGCCATAGCGGGAGGGCCGGTCGAGCAGATACGCAGTATTTT. Protein product: CASSHSGRAGRADTQYF.

This clonotype was detected once. A read error is possible here, since a much larger clone lies one base away. The genes are TRBV5-1 and TRBJ1-2; D unclear. V was shortened by 0 bases and J by 0 bases, with 6 bases between the two germline ends. The CDR3 has 14 residues. Germline CDR1 and CDR2: SGHRS and YFSETQ. CDR3 nucleotides: TGCGCCAGCAGCTTGGACGGTCCTAACTATGGCTACACCTTC. It encodes CASSLDGPNYGYTF.

This clonotype appeared many times. This chain links TRBV18 with TRBJ1-2; 9 bases are shared with TRBD1. Germline CDR1 KGHSH, CDR2 LQKENI. The CDR3 length is 15 residues. The J segment lost 4 bases and the V segment lost 3 bases, leaving 6 bases of the junction unmatched. CDR3 sequence: CASSPGRDRVYGYTF. CDR3 DNA: TGTGCCAGCTCACCCGGCAGGGACAGGGTCTATGGCTACACCTTC.

This clonotype was recorded many times. The V gene is TRBV7-8, the J gene TRBJ2-5, with a weak D call TRBD1 (5 bases). This CDR3 has 15 amino acids. Trimming took off 1 base at V and 4 bases at J, with 13 bases between the two ends. CDR1 is SGHVS, CDR2 FQNEAQ, per germline. The CDR3, as DNA: TGTGCCAGCAGCTTAGTGACCATAGGGGTAGAGACCCAGTACTTC. As protein: CASSLVTIGVETQYF.

This clonotype has ten or more counts. This chain links TRBV29-1 with TRBJ2-1, with 7 bases matching TRBD2. The CDR3 has 14 amino acids. The germline gives CDR1 SQVTM, CDR2 ANQGSEA. Unmatched junction bases numbered 4, after V lost 5 bases and J lost 0 bases. The CDR3 loop is CSVRASGSYNEQFF. The CDR3 nucleotides are TGCAGCGTTCGGGCTAGCGGCTCCTACAATGAGCAGTTCTTC.

This clonotype was recorded at least ten times. The V gene is TRBV12-3 or TRBV12-4, the J gene TRBJ1-2; the D is unclear. The ends were cut back, 3 bases at V and 0 bases at J, with 11 bases in the middle. The CDR3 contains 15 residues. The CDR3 here is CASSFERPSNYGYTF. The CDR3 region has the DNA TGTGCCAGCAGTTTCGAGAGGCCTTCTAACTATGGCTACACCTTC.

Ten or more counts support this clonotype. The chain carries TRBV11-2 and TRBJ2-7, with TRBD1 as a possible D gene (7 bases). The V end lost 5 bases, the J end lost 2 bases, and 13 bases lay between the germline ends. From germline, CDR1 is SGHAT and CDR2 FQNNGV. CDR3 size: 14 residues. The CDR3 reads CASSPQGGAYEQYF. The DNA for the CDR3 is TGTGCCAGCAGCCCTCAGGGGGGCGCCTACGAGCAGTACTTC.

The table lists this clonotype with a few counts. The chain joins TRBV20-1 to TRBJ1-2, with D tentatively TRBD1 (6 bases). From germline, CDR1 is DFQATT and CDR2 SNEGSKA (reference sequence). The CDR3 runs 14 residues. V was cut by 6 bases and J by 4 bases, with 18 bases left in between. CDR3 sequence (DNA): TGCAGTGCCCGACGACAGGCCTTCGCCTATGGCTACACCTTC. Protein: CSARRQAFAYGYTF.

The table lists this clonotype with many counts. The rearrangement links TRBV7-3 to TRBJ2-6; D call uncertain. CDR3 size: 15 residues. Germline V CDR1 and CDR2: SGHTA, FQGTGA. V was pared by 5 bases and J by 2 bases, with 10 bases between. CDR3 in DNA: TGTGCCAGCAGCCCCTCCCGGGCTGGGGCCAACGTCCTGACTTTC. Its translation is CASSPSRAGANVLTF.

This clonotype was observed at least ten times. V and J are TRBV7-2 and TRBJ2-7; 9 bases are a match to TRBD2. The CDR3 sequence is 13 residues long. With V trimmed by 6 bases and J by 12 bases, 12 bases remained unmatched. Germline assignment: CDR1 SGHTA and CDR2 FQGNSA. CDR3 in amino acids: CASRPGTSPRPYF. CDR3 nucleotide sequence: TGTGCCAGCAGACCTGGGACTAGCCCACGACCGTACTTC.

This clonotype was observed many times. The chain employs TRBV7-2 and TRBJ2-3; TRBD1 might be the D (6 bases). V was cut by 0 bases and J by 1 base, with 11 bases left in between. Germline CDR1 reads SGHTA; CDR2 reads FQGNSA. This CDR3 region has 16 residues. The CDR3 DNA follows: TGTGCCAGCAGCTTAGCTTCGAACAGGGGCACAGATACGCAGTATTTT. Its translation: CASSLASNRGTDTQYF.

This clonotype has a count of ten or more. The chain has TRBV12-3 or TRBV12-4 and TRBJ2-4; 7 bases agree with TRBD1. CDR3 size: 13 residues. The trim removed 5 bases at V and 6 bases at J, leaving 4 bases unmatched. CDR3 protein: CASSRQGPNIQYF. CDR3 in DNA: TGTGCCAGCAGTCGACAGGGCCCAAACATTCAGTACTTC.

The gene calls are TRBV6-1 and TRBJ2-7; maybe TRBD1 (5 bases). The CDR3 is 15 residues long. The germline V gene encodes CDR1 MNHNS and CDR2 SASEGT. The ends were cut back, 3 bases at V and 3 bases at J, with 15 bases in the middle. Written as DNA, the CDR3 is TGTGCCAGCAGTGATATAGACAGCCCGAACTACGAGCAGTACTTC. Amino acid sequence: CASSDIDSPNYEQYF.

Many counts were recorded for this clonotype. The chain is built from TRBV7-3 and TRBJ2-7, with unresolved D. Trimming removed 4 bases from V and 4 bases from J, with 23 bases in between. The CDR3 is 17 amino acids. Germline CDR1 is SGHTA and CDR2 is FQGTGA. In DNA form, the CDR3 reads TGTGCCAGCAGCTCATCAACCCGTATTGGCGGAGTATACGAGCAGTACTTC. Translating gives CASSSSTRIGGVYEQYF.